What follows are 28 T cell receptor beta chains derived from one specimen sequenced in a study of identical twins. TCRdb fed the 5' RACE reads into MiXCR, producing one record per CDR3 protein. This sample yields about 530,000 distinct CDR3 sequences, of which over 12% are seen a single time; roughly 0.4% belongs to the top ten. These data also featured in a second study, about yellow fever vaccine responses in identical twins.

Input material: CD4+ T cells sorted from blood. The origin of the receptors is a woman aged 18-35 years in good health.

The J gene is TRBJ1-2, the V gene TRBV20-1, with 10 bases aligning to TRBD1. CDR1 and CDR2 (germline): DFQATT, SNEGSKA (reference sequence). Trimming at V came to 5 bases and at J to 5 bases, leaving 11 bases not matched to a gene. The CDR3 contains 15 residues. The CDR3 reads CSAELPGQGIYGYTF. DNA for the CDR3: TGCAGTGCTGAGTTGCCGGGACAGGGGATTTATGGCTACACCTTC.

This clonotype came up many times. The V call is TRBV24-1, the J call TRBJ2-1, with 8 bases lining up with TRBD2. The germline gives CDR1 KGHDR, CDR2 SFDVKD. The V gene end was trimmed by 3 bases and the J gene end by 3 bases; junction bases not matched to a gene: 6. This CDR3 comprises 16 residues. The CDR3: CATSDATGTSYNEQFF. Written as DNA, the CDR3 is TGTGCCACCAGTGATGCCACCGGGACTAGCTACAATGAGCAGTTCTTC.

V is TRBV7-2 and J is TRBJ2-5, with D uncertain. CDR1 and CDR2 (germline): SGHTA, FQGNSA. The length of the CDR3 is 15 residues. V lost 5 bases and J lost 5, with 18 bases in between. The CDR3 loop reads CASSQDQWVGETQYF. As DNA, the CDR3 is TGTGCCAGCAGCCAGGACCAGTGGGTAGGGGAGACCCAGTACTTC.

The genes are TRBV6-1 and TRBJ1-1, with D uncertain. This CDR3 is built from 14 residues. Germline lookup yields CDR1 MNHNS and CDR2 SASEGT. The V end lost 6 bases, the J end lost 4 bases, and 15 bases lay between the germline ends. CDR3 DNA: TGTGCCAGCAGGCCACAGCGAATTGCCACTGAAGCTTTCTTT. It yields the protein CASRPQRIATEAFF.

This clonotype was seen more than once but under ten times. The J gene is TRBJ2-1, the V gene TRBV6-1, with 10 bases that match TRBD1. V was clipped by 7 bases and J by 7 bases; unmatched bases: 10. From germline, CDR1 is MNHNS and CDR2 SASEGT. The CDR3 is 15 residues long. The CDR3 DNA sequence: TGTGCCAGCACGGGGACAGGGGCCCTCGGAAATGAGCAGTTCTTC. Translated, it gives CASTGTGALGNEQFF.

This chain connects TRBV5-1 to TRBJ2-7, with TRBD2 matching over 7 bases. V dropped 0 bases and J dropped 3; count of bases not matched to a gene: 6. CDR3 length: 15 amino acids. Germline-derived CDR1 and CDR2 are SGHRS and YFSETQ. This chain's CDR3 is CASSLAGTKVYEQYF. Here the CDR3 DNA reads TGCGCCAGCAGCTTGGCCGGGACTAAGGTCTACGAGCAGTACTTC.

V and J are TRBV5-1 and TRBJ1-2; tentative D call: TRBD1 (5 bases). Germline V lookup: CDR1 SGHRS, CDR2 YFSETQ. Trimming removed 2 bases at V and 5 bases at J, with 13 bases between. The CDR3 is made up of 14 amino acids. The CDR3 protein is CASSFRSDSYGYTF. CDR3 sequence (DNA): TGCGCCAGCAGCTTTAGGTCCGACAGTTATGGCTACACCTTC.

This clonotype was seen a handful of times. This CDR3 is CASQRGAANEQFF. The CDR3 DNA reads TGTGCCAGCCAGAGAGGGGCGGCCAATGAGCAGTTCTTC. V usage is TRBV27 and J usage is TRBJ2-1, with D possibly being TRBD1 or TRBD2 (5 bases each). This CDR3 is built from 13 residues. Germline CDR1 reads MNHEY; CDR2 reads SMNVEV (reference sequence). Trimming left V 8 bases short and J 6 bases short, with 14 bases between.

This clonotype was found a few times. The rearrangement links TRBV4-2 to TRBJ2-2, with TRBD1 as a possible D gene (6 bases). The CDR3 runs to 17 residues. The V gene's germline CDR1 is LGHNA and CDR2 YNFKEQ. Deletions cut 0 bases from V and 3 bases from J, with 14 bases between. CDR3 in amino acids: CASSQDRGRGHTGELFF. In nucleotides, the CDR3 is TGTGCCAGCAGCCAAGATCGGGGCAGGGGCCACACCGGGGAGCTGTTTTTT.

The chain combines TRBV7-2 with TRBJ2-3; the D gene is possibly TRBD2 (6 bases). Germline lookup yields CDR1 SGHTA and CDR2 FQGNSA. The CDR3 has 16 amino acids. V shed 5 bases and J shed 2 bases, with 17 bases lying between them. The chain's CDR3 is CASSTIPGLNTDTQYF. CDR3 sequence (DNA): TGTGCCAGCAGCACAATCCCGGGACTCAACACAGATACGCAGTATTTT.

The CDR3 protein is CASSLGTEGSPLHF. The CDR3 region has the DNA TGCGCCAGCAGCTTGGGGACAGAGGGTTCACCCCTCCACTTT. This chain joins TRBV5-1 and TRBJ1-6; D is perhaps TRBD1 (6 bases). The CDR3 covers 14 residues. V lost 0 bases to trimming and J lost 9 bases, with 10 bases between them. Germline loops: CDR1 SGHRS, CDR2 YFSETQ.

This chain uses TRBV19 with TRBJ2-1, with D hard to call. The CDR3 is 11 residues long. In germline, CDR1 is LNHDA, CDR2 SQIVND (reference sequence). V was cut by 6 bases and J by 5 bases, with 5 bases left in between. CDR3 sequence: CASSIHNEQFF. The CDR3 bases are TGTGCCAGTAGCATACACAATGAGCAGTTCTTC.

The chain links TRBV7-8 to TRBJ2-5; TRBD1 matches 10 bases. J was trimmed by 5 bases and V by 4 bases; bases with no gene match: 7. This CDR3 contains 15 residues. Germline loops: CDR1 SGHVS, CDR2 FQNEAQ. CDR3 nucleotides: TGTGCCAGCAGCTCGGGACAGGGGCCTTGGGAGACCCAGTACTTC. This translates into CASSSGQGPWETQYF.

This clonotype appeared many times. CDR3 amino acids: CAISERQGQAFF. CDR3 sequence (DNA): TGTGCCATCAGTGAACGACAGGGACAAGCTTTCTTT. The chain combines TRBV10-3 with TRBJ1-1; 7 bases line up with TRBD1. Trimming cost V 3 bases and J 9 bases; bases outside gene matches: 4. The CDR3 is 12 amino acids. The germline V gene has CDR1 ENHRY and CDR2 SYGVKD.

J is TRBJ1-1 and V is TRBV20-1; TRBD1 is a possible D gene (5 bases). V was clipped by 0 bases and J by 3 bases, with 11 bases between them. This CDR3 contains 14 residues. CDR1 is DFQATT and CDR2 is SNEGSKA in the germline V gene (reference sequence). DNA for the CDR3: TGCAGTGCTAGAGATTTGGTGACAGACACTGAAGCTTTCTTT. It specifies CSARDLVTDTEAFF.

This chain uses TRBV28 with TRBJ2-5; D could derive from TRBD1 or TRBD2 (5 bases each). Germline CDR1 reads MDHEN; CDR2 reads SYDVKM. V dropped 6 bases and J dropped 1 base, with 15 bases sitting between them. The CDR3 covers 15 residues. The DNA for the CDR3 is TGTGCCAGCAGACCAGCTCCCGGGACCCAAGAGACCCAGTACTTC. As protein: CASRPAPGTQETQYF.

This clonotype occurred many times. The J gene is TRBJ2-5, the V gene TRBV29-1, with 7 bases lining up with TRBD2. The CDR3 extends over 13 amino acids. Germline loops: CDR1 SQVTM, CDR2 ANQGSEA. V trimming: 6 bases; J trimming: 2 bases; junction bases outside the gene matches: 6. The CDR3 coding sequence is TGCAGCGTGCTCCCTAGCGGACAAGAGACCCAGTACTTC. Translated: CSVLPSGQETQYF. Filled out from reference TRBV29-1 and TRBJ2-5, the complete variable domain reads SAVISQKPSRDICQRGTSLTIQCQVDSQVTMMFWYRQQPGQSLTLIATANQGSEATYESGFVIDKFPISRPNLTFSTLTVSNMSPEDSSIYLCSVLPSGQETQYFGPGTRLLVL.

The V call is TRBV5-1, the J call TRBJ1-1; the D is unclear. There are 13 residues in the CDR3. Germline-derived CDR1 and CDR2 are SGHRS and YFSETQ. Deletions cut 7 bases from V and 4 bases from J, with 14 bases between. The CDR3, as DNA: TGCGCCAGCGCCGATCCGGGTGTCACTGAAGCTTTCTTT. Translated, it gives CASADPGVTEAFF.

The V and J genes are TRBV5-1 and TRBJ2-5; the D is unclear. Germline CDR1 and CDR2: SGHRS and YFSETQ. With 0 bases removed from V and 1 base from J, the gap between germline ends came to 13 bases. The length of the CDR3 is 16 residues. In DNA, the CDR3 is TGCGCCAGCAGCTTGGGAGGCGGCCAGGCCCAAGAGACCCAGTACTTC. Protein sequence: CASSLGGGQAQETQYF.

This clonotype was detected only a few times. V and J are TRBV5-1 and TRBJ2-5; 8 bases match TRBD1. V dropped 4 bases and J dropped 5; count of bases not matched to a gene: 13. Looked up from germline, CDR1 is SGHRS and CDR2 is YFSETQ. The CDR3 is 16 residues long. In nucleotides, the CDR3 is TGCGCCAGCAGCCTACAAGAAAGCAGGGGGCTGGAGACCCAGTACTTC. Amino acid sequence: CASSLQESRGLETQYF.

This clonotype occurred a few times. This sequence joins TRBV24-1 and TRBJ2-1; 14 nucleotides align to TRBD2. Germline V gene lookup returns CDR1 KGHDR and CDR2 SFDVKD. V was pared by 0 bases and J by 6 bases, with 3 bases of the junction left unmatched. The CDR3 extends over 17 amino acids. As DNA, the CDR3 is TGTGCCACCAGTGATTTGATGACTAGCGGGGGGGCCAATGAGCAGTTCTTC. This encodes CATSDLMTSGGANEQFF.

DNA of the CDR3: TGCGCCAGCAGCGGGGTGGGGGATTACGCTGAAGCTTTCTTT. Translated: CASSGVGDYAEAFF. The chain carries TRBV5-1 and TRBJ1-1, with D possibly being TRBD1 (5 bases). Per germline, CDR1 SGHRS and CDR2 YFSETQ. The CDR3 totals 14 residues. The V end was cut by 4 bases, the J end by 6 bases, with 16 bases between. The full variable domain, with the rest looked up from reference TRBV5-1 and TRBJ1-1, is KAGVTQTPRYLIKTRGQQVTLSCSPISGHRSVSWYQQTPGQGLQFLFEYFSETQRNKGNFPGRFSGRQFSNSRSEMNVSTLELGDSALYLCASSGVGDYAEAFFGQGTRLTVV.

The rearrangement joins TRBV15 to TRBJ2-2; no definite D call. CDR3 length: 16 amino acids. Germline V CDR1 and CDR2: LNHNV, YYDKDF (reference sequence). V gave up 0 bases and J gave up 7 bases, with 15 bases separating them. This CDR3 reads CATSRDIAPLVGELFF. CDR3 coding DNA: TGTGCCACCAGCAGAGATATCGCACCATTGGTCGGGGAGCTGTTTTTT.

In its sample, this clonotype was seen a few times. The chain carries TRBV5-1 and TRBJ2-1; TRBD2 aligns across 14 bases. Germline lookup yields CDR1 SGHRS and CDR2 YFSETQ. The CDR3 has 16 amino acids. V was pared by 4 bases and J by 7 bases, with 7 bases of the junction left unmatched. This CDR3 is CASSTGTSGSINEQFF. For the CDR3, the DNA is TGCGCCAGCAGCACCGGGACTAGCGGGAGTATAAATGAGCAGTTCTTC.

This clonotype was counted many times. V and J are TRBV5-6 and TRBJ2-2; D gene unclear. The CDR3 is 17 residues long. Trimming removed 0 bases from V and 0 bases from J, with 12 bases in between. Germline CDR1 is SGHDT and CDR2 is YYEEEE. CDR3 loop: CASSLAFGRANTGELFF. CDR3 DNA: TGTGCCAGCAGCTTGGCCTTTGGCCGAGCGAACACCGGGGAGCTGTTTTTT.

This clonotype was seen a few times. This chain joins TRBV5-1 and TRBJ2-2; 7 bases are a match to TRBD2. Germline loops: CDR1 SGHRS, CDR2 YFSETQ. Unmatched junction bases numbered 9, after V lost 3 bases and J lost 4 bases. The CDR3 is made up of 16 amino acids. The CDR3, as DNA: TGCGCCAGCAGCTCCTCCGGGACTACCGGCACCGGGGAGCTGTTTTTT. It yields the protein CASSSSGTTGTGELFF.

This chain links TRBV5-1 with TRBJ2-2; D perhaps matches TRBD1 (6 bases). V was clipped by 9 bases and J by 3 bases, with 15 bases between them. The CDR3 contains 14 residues. Germline loops: CDR1 SGHRS, CDR2 YFSETQ. The CDR3 coding sequence is TGCGCCACCTCTCTGGGGGCCGACACCGGGGAGCTGTTTTTT. This gives the protein CATSLGADTGELFF.

The chain employs TRBV5-4 and TRBJ2-1, with 12 bases matching TRBD1. V trimming: 5 bases; J trimming: 6 bases; junction bases outside the gene matches: 6. The CDR3 runs 15 residues. Germline CDR1 reads SGHNT; CDR2 reads YYREEE (reference sequence). The CDR3 nucleotides are TGTGCCAGCAGTCATCCGGGACAGGGGGCCAATGAGCAGTTCTTC. Translating it yields CASSHPGQGANEQFF. Full variable domain (rest looked up from reference TRBV5-4 and TRBJ2-1): ETGVTQSPTHLIKTRGQQVTLRCSSQSGHNTVSWYQQALGQGPQFIFQYYREEENGRGNFPPRFSGLQFPNYSSELNVNALELDDSALYLCASSHPGQGANEQFFGPGTRLTVL.